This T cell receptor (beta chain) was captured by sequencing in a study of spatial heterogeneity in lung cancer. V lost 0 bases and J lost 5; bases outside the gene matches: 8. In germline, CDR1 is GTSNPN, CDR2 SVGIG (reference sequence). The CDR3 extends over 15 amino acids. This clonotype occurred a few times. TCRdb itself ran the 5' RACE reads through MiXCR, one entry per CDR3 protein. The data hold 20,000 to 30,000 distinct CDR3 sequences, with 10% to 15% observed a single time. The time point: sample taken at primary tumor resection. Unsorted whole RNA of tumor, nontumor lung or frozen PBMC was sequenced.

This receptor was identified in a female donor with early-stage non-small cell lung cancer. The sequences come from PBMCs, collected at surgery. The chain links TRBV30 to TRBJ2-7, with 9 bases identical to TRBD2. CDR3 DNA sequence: TGTGCCTGGAGTGTGTTAAGCGGGAGGTCCCACGAGCAGTACTTC. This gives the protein CAWSVLSGRSHEQYF.